This T cell receptor (beta chain) was sequenced for a study of shared clonotypes between healthy human individuals. Clones were read by immunoSEQ multiplex PCR, and TCRdb kept only the in-frame ones, dropping some. The sample consists of roughly 2.1 million clones, 90% to 95% of them appearing once. Terminally differentiated effector memory CD45RA+ cells were left out of the naive CD8 fraction, which was CD45RO-negative and positively selected for CCR7. The TCR originated in a man between 18 and 29 years old in good health. Some clones in this sample may be carry-over from other donors' samples. The sequenced sample consisted of naive CD8+ T cells from PBMCs.

CDR3 DNA sequence: TGTGCCAGTAGTGCGTCCACTACAAGGGAGCAGTACTTC. Residues: CASSASTTREQYF. This chain uses TRBV19 with TRBJ2-7; D gene unclear. Trimming left V 5 bases short and J 7 bases short, with 15 bases between. The CDR3 runs to 13 residues. From germline, CDR1 is LNHDA and CDR2 SQIVND (reference sequence).